This TCR beta chain stems from a study of Graves' ophthalmopathy and Graves' hyperthyroidism. Comment on this clonotype: What it recognizes is unknown.

Points from the study as a whole: Ophthalmopathy versus stable hyperthyroidism: 13-signature model gave about 87% sensitivity, 81.08% specificity.

Researchers took RNA transcripts and amplified TCR beta CDR3 regions from them. First-round RT-PCR used HTBI primers; second-round multiplex PCR followed. One entry per CDR3 protein results from TCRdb running MiXCR on the multiplex PCR reads. This sample has around 470,000 distinct CDR3 sequences, with 13% to 15% found just once. Sequencing was done on a sample of blood. This TCR came from a woman aged 25 to 39 with Graves' ophthalmopathy.

CDR3 bases: TGTGCCAGCAGTCACCCCGGAGATATTAGAGACAGGGTGAGACAAGAGACCCAGTACTTC. It encodes CASSHPGDIRDRVRQETQYF. V usage is TRBV28 and J usage is TRBJ2-5; 7 bases are a match to TRBD1. CDR3 length: 20 amino acids. Losses at the gene ends were 5 bases for V and 2 bases for J; bases not matched to a gene: 23. In germline, CDR1 is MDHEN, CDR2 SYDVKM.